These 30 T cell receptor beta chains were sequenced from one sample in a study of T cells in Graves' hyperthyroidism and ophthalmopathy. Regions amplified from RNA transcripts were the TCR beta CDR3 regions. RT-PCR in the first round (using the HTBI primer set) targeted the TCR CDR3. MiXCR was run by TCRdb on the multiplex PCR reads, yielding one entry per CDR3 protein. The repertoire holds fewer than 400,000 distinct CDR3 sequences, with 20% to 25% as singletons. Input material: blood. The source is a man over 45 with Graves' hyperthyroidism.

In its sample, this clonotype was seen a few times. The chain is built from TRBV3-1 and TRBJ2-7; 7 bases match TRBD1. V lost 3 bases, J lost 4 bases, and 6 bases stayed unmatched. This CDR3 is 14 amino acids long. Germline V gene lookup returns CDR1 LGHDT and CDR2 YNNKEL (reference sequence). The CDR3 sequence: CASSHRDRYYEQYF. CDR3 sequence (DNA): TGTGCCAGCAGCCACAGGGACAGATATTACGAGCAGTACTTC.

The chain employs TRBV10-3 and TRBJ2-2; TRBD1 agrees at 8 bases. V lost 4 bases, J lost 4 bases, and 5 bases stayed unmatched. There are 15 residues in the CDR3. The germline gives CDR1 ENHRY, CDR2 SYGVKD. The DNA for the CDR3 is TGTGCCATCAGTGGCGCGACAGGGGCCACCGGGGAGCTGTTTTTT. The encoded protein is CAISGATGATGELFF.

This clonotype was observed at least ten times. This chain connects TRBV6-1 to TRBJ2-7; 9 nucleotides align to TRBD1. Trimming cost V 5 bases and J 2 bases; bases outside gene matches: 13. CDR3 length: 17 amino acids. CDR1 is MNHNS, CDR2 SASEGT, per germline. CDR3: CASSLGTSGQGTYEQYF. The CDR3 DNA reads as TGTGCCAGCAGTTTGGGTACTTCGGGACAGGGAACCTACGAGCAGTACTTC.

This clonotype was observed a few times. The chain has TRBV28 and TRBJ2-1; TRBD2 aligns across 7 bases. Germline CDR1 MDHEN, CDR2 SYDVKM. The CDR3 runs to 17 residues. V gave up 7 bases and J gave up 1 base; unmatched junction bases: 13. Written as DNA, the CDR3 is TGTGCCAGCATTGGACTAGAGGGCGGGCGATCCTACAATGAGCAGTTCTTC. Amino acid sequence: CASIGLEGGRSYNEQFF.

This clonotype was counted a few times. CDR3 DNA sequence: TGTGCCAGCAGCACCGGGACGGAGCAGTTCTTC. Amino acid sequence: CASSTGTEQFF. The chain couples TRBV7-6 to TRBJ2-1; D might be TRBD1 or TRBD2, each matching 5 bases. CDR3 size: 11 residues. Trimming took off 5 bases at V and 10 bases at J, with 9 bases between the two ends. Per the germline V gene, CDR1 is SGHVS and CDR2 is FNYEAQ.

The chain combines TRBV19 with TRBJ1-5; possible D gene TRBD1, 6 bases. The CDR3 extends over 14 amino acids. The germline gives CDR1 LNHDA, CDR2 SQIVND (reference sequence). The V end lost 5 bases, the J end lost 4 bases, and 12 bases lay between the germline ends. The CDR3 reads CASSLHRENQPQHF. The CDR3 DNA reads TGTGCCAGTAGTCTTCACAGGGAAAATCAGCCCCAGCATTTT.

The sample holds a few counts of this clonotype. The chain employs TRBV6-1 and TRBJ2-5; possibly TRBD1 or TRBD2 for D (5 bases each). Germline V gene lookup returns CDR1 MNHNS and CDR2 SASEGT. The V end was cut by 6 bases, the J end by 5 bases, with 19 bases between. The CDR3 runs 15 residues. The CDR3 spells CASSRDLTVTETQYF. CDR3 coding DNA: TGTGCCAGCAGCAGGGACCTAACCGTCACGGAGACCCAGTACTTC.

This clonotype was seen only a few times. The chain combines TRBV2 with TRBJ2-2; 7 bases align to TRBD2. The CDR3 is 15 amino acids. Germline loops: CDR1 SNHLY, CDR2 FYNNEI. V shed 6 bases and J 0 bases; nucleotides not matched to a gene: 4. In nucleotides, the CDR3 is TGTGCCAGCAGGTCCGGGAGGACGAACACCGGGGAGCTGTTTTTT. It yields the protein CASRSGRTNTGELFF.

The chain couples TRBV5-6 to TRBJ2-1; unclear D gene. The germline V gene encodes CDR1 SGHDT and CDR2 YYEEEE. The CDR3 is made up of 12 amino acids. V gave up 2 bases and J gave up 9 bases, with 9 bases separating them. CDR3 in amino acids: CASSFGDGEQFF. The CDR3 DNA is TGTGCCAGCAGCTTCGGCGACGGTGAGCAGTTCTTC. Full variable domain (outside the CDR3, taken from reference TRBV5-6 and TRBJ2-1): DAGVTQSPTHLIKTRGQQVTLRCSPKSGHDTVSWYQQALGQGPQFIFQYYEEEERQRGNFPDRFSGHQFPNYSSELNVNALLLGDSALYLCASSFGDGEQFFGPGTRLTVL.

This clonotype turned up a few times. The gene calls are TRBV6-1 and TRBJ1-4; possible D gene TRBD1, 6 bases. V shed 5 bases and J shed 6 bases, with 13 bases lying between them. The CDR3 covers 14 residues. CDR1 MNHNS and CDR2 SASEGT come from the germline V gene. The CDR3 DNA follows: TGTGCCAGCAGTCTCACGGGGGGCGATGAAAAACTGTTTTTT. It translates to CASSLTGGDEKLFF.

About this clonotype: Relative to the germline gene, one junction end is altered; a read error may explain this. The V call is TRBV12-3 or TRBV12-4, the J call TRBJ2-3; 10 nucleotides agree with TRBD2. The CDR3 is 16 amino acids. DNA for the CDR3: TGTGCCAGCAGCCTCGGACTAGCGGAAAGCACAGATGCGCAGTATTTT. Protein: CASSLGLAESTDAQYF.

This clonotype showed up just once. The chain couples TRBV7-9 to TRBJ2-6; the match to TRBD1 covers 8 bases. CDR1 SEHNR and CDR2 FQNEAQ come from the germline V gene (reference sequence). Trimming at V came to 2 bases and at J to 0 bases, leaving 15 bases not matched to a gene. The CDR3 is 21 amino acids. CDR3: CASSLLDPRQGTNSGANVLTF. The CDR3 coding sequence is TGTGCCAGCAGCTTATTGGACCCGCGACAGGGGACAAACTCTGGGGCCAACGTCCTGACTTTC.

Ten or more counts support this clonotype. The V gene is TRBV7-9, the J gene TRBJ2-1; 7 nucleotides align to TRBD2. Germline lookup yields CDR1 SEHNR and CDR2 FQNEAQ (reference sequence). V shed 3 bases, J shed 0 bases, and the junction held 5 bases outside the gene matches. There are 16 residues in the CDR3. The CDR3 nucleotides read TGTGCCAGCAGCTTCCTAGCGGTTAGCTCCTACAATGAGCAGTTCTTC. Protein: CASSFLAVSSYNEQFF.

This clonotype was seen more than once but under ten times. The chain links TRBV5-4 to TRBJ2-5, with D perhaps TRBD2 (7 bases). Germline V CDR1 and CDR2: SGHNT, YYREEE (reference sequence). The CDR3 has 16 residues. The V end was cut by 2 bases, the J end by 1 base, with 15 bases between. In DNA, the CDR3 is TGTGCCAGCAGCTTACCCTTTGGGGGGGCCCAAGAGACCCAGTACTTC. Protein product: CASSLPFGGAQETQYF.

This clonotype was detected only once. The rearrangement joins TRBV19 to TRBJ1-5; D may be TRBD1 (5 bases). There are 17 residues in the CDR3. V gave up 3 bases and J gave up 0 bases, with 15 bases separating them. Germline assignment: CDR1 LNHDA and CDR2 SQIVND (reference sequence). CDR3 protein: CASSIGHTGFSNQPQHF. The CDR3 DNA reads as TGTGCCAGTAGTATCGGACATACGGGATTTAGCAATCAGCCCCAGCATTTT.

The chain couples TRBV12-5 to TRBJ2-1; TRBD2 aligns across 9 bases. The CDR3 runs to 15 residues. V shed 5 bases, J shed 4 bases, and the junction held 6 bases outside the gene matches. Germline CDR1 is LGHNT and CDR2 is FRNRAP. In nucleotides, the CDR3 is TGTGCTAGTGGTGAGAGCGGGAGGCGATACAATGAGCAGTTCTTC. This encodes CASGESGRRYNEQFF.

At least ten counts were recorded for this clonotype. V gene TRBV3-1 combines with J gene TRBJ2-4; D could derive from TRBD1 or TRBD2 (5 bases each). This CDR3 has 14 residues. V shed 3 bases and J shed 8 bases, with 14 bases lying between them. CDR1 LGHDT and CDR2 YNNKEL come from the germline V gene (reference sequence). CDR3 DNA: TGTGCCAGCAGCCAGAAGAGGGGAGTGGACATTCAGTACTTC. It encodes CASSQKRGVDIQYF.

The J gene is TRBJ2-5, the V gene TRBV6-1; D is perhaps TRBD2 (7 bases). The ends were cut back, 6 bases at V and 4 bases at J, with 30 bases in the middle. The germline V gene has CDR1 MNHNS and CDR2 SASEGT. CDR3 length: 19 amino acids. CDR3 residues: CASSQELPGRATGRETQYF. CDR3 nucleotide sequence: TGTGCCAGCAGCCAAGAACTCCCGGGGAGGGCCACAGGGAGAGAGACCCAGTACTTC.

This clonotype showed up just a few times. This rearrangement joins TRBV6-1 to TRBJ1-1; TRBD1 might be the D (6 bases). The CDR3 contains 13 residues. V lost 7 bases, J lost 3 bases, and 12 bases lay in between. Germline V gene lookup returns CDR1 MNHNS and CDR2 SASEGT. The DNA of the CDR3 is TGTGCCAGCAACAAGGGGGGGGACACTGAAGCTTTCTTT. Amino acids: CASNKGGDTEAFF.

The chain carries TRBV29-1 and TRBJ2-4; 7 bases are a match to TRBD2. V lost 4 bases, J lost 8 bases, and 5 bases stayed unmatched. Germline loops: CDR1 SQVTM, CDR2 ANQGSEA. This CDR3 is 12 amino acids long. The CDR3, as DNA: TGCAGCGTTGTGGAGGGGAGGGACATTCAGTACTTC. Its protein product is CSVVEGRDIQYF.

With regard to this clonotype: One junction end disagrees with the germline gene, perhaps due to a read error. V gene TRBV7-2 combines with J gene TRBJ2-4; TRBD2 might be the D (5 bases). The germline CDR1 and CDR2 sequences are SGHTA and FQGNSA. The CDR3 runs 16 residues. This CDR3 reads CASSQEHEGAKNIQYF. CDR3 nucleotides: TGCGCCAGCAGCCAAGAACACGAGGGAGCCAAAAACATTCAGTACTTC.

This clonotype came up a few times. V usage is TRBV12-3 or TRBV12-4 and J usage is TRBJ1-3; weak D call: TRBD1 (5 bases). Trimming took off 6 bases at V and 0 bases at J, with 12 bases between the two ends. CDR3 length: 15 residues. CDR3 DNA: TGTGCCAGCAGCCGACAGCGAGCCTCTGGAAACACCATATATTTT. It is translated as CASSRQRASGNTIYF.

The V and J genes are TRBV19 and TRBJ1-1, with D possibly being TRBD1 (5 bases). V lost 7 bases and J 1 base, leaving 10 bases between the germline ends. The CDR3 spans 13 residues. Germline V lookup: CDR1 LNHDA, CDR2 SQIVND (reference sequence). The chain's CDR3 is CASKGEGNTEAFF. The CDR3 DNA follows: TGTGCCAGTAAAGGGGAGGGGAACACTGAAGCTTTCTTT.

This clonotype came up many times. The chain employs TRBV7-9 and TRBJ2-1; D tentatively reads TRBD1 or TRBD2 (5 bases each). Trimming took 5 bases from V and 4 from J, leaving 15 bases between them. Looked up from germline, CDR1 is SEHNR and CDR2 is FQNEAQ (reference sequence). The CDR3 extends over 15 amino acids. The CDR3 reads CASSGGKRPYNEQFF. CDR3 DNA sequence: TGTGCCAGCAGCGGGGGTAAGCGGCCGTACAATGAGCAGTTCTTC.

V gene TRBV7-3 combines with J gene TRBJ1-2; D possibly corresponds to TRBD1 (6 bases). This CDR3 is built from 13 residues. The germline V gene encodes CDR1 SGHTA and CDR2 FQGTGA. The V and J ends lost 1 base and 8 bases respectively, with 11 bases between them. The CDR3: CASSLMSGEGYTF. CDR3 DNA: TGTGCCAGCAGCTTAATGTCAGGGGAGGGCTACACCTTC.

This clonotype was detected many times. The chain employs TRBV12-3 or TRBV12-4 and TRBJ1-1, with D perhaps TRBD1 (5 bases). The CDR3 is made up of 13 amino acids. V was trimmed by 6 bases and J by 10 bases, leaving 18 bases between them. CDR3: CASSEGPTSVAFF. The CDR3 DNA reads TGTGCCAGCAGCGAGGGACCGACAAGCGTAGCTTTCTTT.

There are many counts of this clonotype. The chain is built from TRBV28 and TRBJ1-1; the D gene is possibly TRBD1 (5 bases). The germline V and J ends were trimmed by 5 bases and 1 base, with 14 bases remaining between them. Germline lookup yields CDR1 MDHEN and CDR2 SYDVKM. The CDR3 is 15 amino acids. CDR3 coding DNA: TGTGCCAGCAGTAGACCAGGGTTCCCGAACACTGAAGCTTTCTTT. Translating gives CASSRPGFPNTEAFF.

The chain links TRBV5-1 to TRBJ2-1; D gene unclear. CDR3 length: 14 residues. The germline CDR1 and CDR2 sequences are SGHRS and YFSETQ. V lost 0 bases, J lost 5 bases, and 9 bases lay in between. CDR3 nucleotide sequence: TGCGCCAGCAGCTTGGAAGGACCTCACAATGAGCAGTTCTTC. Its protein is CASSLEGPHNEQFF.

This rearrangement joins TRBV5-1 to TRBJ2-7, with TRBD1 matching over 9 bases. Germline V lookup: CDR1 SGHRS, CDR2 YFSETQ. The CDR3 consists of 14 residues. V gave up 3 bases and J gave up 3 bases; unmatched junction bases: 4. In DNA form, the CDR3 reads TGCGCCAGCAGCTCACAGGGGGCGAACTACGAGCAGTACTTC. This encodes CASSSQGANYEQYF.

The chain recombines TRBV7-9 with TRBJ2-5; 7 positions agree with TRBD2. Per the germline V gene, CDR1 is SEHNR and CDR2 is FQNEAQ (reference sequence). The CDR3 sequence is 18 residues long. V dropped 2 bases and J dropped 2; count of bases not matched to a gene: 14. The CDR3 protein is CASSLWGLAGEDQETQYF. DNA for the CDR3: TGTGCCAGCAGCTTATGGGGGTTGGCGGGAGAGGATCAAGAGACCCAGTACTTC. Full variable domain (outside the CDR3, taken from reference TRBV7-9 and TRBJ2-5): DTGVSQNPRHKITKRGQNVTFRCDPISEHNRLYWYRQTLGQGPEFLTYFQNEAQLEKSRLLSDRFSAERPKGSFSTLEIQRTEQGDSAMYLCASSLWGLAGEDQETQYFGPGTRLLVL.